This entry describes one TCR beta chain. As processed by the authors: By means of reference gene primer amplification, nucleated cell counts were estimated. TCRdb's copy holds only in-frame clones and misses some; the assay was immunoSEQ multiplex PCR. That table supplies the V and J calls and clone size; D and trimming were determined from the DNA. Of roughly 60,000 clones in the sample, roughly four fifths were seen once. This entry comes from a study of blood T cell repertoires in COVID-19. Study overall: COVID-19 samples from acute and convalescent phases originated in the United States, Italy and Spain. Sources were T cells, B-cell-depleted T cells, or PBMCs; the material itself was cDNA or gDNA.

The CDR3 spans 14 residues. Germline values: CDR1 SNHLY, CDR2 FYNNEI. Trimming took off 8 bases at V and 4 bases at J, with 17 bases between the two ends. The rearrangement links TRBV2 to TRBJ1-1; D is perhaps TRBD1 (5 bases). The TCR was taken from a man older than 75 with acute or convalescent COVID-19. Sequenced: peripheral blood. Written as DNA, the CDR3 is TGTGCCAGCCGATTGGGTCAGGGAGGCACTGAAGCTTTCTTT. The encoded protein is CASRLGQGGTEAFF.